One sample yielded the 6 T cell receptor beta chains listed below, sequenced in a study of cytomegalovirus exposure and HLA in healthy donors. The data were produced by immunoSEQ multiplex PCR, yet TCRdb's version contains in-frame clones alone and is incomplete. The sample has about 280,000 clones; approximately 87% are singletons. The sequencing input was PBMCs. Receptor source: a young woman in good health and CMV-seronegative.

The CDR3, as DNA: TGCGCCAGCAGCTTGGCCGTGGGTACTGCCCGCGGCTACGAGCAGTACTTC. Its protein product is CASSLAVGTARGYEQYF. V usage is TRBV5-1 and J usage is TRBJ2-7, with no clear D. Germline assignment: CDR1 SGHRS and CDR2 YFSETQ. The CDR3 runs to 17 residues. V lost 0 bases to trimming and J lost 3 bases, with 19 bases between them.

The CDR3 bases are TGTGCCAGCAGTTACTTAACAGGGGGTCTAATTGAAGCTTTCTTT. It specifies CASSYLTGGLIEAFF. The gene calls are TRBV6-5 and TRBJ1-1; TRBD1 matches 8 bases. In germline, CDR1 is MNHEY, CDR2 SVGAGI. This CDR3 comprises 15 residues. Trimming took 1 base from V and 7 from J; bases not matched to a gene: 8.

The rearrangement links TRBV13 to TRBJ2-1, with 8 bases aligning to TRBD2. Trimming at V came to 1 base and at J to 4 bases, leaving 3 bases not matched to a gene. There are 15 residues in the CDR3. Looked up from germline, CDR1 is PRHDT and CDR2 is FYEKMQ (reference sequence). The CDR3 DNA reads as TGTGCCAGCAGCTTAGCAGCGGGAGATTACAATGAGCAGTTCTTC. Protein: CASSLAAGDYNEQFF.

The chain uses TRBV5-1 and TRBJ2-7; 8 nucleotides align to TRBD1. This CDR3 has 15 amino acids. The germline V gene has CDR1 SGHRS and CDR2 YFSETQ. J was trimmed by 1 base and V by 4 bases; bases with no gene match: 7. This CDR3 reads CASSQAGQGSYEQYF. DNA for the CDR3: TGCGCCAGCAGCCAGGCCGGACAGGGTTCCTACGAGCAGTACTTC. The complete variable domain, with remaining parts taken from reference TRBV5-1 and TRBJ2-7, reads KAGVTQTPRYLIKTRGQQVTLSCSPISGHRSVSWYQQTPGQGLQFLFEYFSETQRNKGNFPGRFSGRQFSNSRSEMNVSTLELGDSALYLCASSQAGQGSYEQYFGPGTRLTVT.

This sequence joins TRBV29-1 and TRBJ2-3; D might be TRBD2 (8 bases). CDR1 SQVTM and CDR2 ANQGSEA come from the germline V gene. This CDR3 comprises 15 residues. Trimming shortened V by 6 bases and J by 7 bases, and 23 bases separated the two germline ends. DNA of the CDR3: TGCAGCGTGGAGGGGACAGCGGGAGATCTTAATACGCAGTATTTT. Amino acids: CSVEGTAGDLNTQYF.

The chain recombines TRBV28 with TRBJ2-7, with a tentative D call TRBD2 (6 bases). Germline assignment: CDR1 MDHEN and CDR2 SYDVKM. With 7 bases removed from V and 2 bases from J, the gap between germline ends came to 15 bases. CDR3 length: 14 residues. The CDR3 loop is CASTQGRSPYEQYF. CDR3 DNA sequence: TGTGCCAGCACCCAAGGGAGGAGTCCCTACGAGCAGTACTTC.